The 24 T cell receptor beta chains listed next were all sequenced from one sample in a study of T cell responses to AZD1222 COVID-19 vaccine. Measured with immunoSEQ multiplex PCR; TCRdb has only the in-frame clones, and not every one. The data contain 90,000 to 140,000 clones, 89% of them singletons. This sample comprised peripheral blood, obtained 28 days after the second AZD1222 dose. The receptor set was obtained from an adult who received the AZD1222 COVID-19 vaccine.

The V call is TRBV11-2, the J call TRBJ2-1; TRBD2 might be the D (6 bases). Trimming took off 4 bases at V and 0 bases at J, with 13 bases between the two ends. There are 16 residues in the CDR3. The germline V gene encodes CDR1 SGHAT and CDR2 FQNNGV. Here the CDR3 reads CASSSQTRFSYNEQFF. Written as DNA, the CDR3 is TGTGCCAGCAGCTCCCAGACTAGATTCTCCTACAATGAGCAGTTCTTC.

This clone was found once. Written as DNA, the CDR3 is TGCGCCAGCAGCCAAGAAGGTATGGGGGCCAGGGGGCGTGAAGCTTTCTTT. Translation: CASSQEGMGARGREAFF. V and J are TRBV4-3 and TRBJ1-1; the match to TRBD1 covers 8 bases. J was trimmed by 7 bases and V by 0 bases; bases with no gene match: 13. Germline V gene data show CDR1 as LGHNA and CDR2 as YSLEER. This CDR3 contains 17 residues.

V usage is TRBV9 and J usage is TRBJ1-2, with D unclear. Per germline, CDR1 SGDLS and CDR2 YYNGEE. Trimming removed 8 bases at V and 6 bases at J, with 17 bases between. There are 13 residues in the CDR3. The CDR3 reads CARGKGRKNGYTF. DNA for the CDR3: TGTGCCAGGGGAAAGGGAAGGAAGAATGGCTACACCTTC.

This clone has a single count. The chain couples TRBV28 to TRBJ1-2, with D tentatively TRBD1 (6 bases). The CDR3 runs 15 residues. Trimming removed 2 bases at V and 5 bases at J, with 15 bases between. Per germline, CDR1 MDHEN and CDR2 SYDVKM. The CDR3 spells CASSLQQGGAYGYTF. The CDR3, as DNA: TGTGCCAGCAGTTTACAGCAAGGGGGGGCTTATGGCTACACCTTC.

The J gene is TRBJ1-5, the V gene TRBV24-1; D is uncertain. V lost 2 bases to trimming and J lost 7 bases, with 11 bases between them. The CDR3 sequence is 14 residues long. CDR1 is KGHDR and CDR2 is SFDVKD in the germline V gene. The CDR3 protein is CATSDSRGVQPQHF. DNA of the CDR3: TGTGCCACCAGTGATTCGCGGGGTGTACAGCCCCAGCATTTT.

The chain employs TRBV6-1 and TRBJ2-7; D is unclear. The germline V gene encodes CDR1 MNHNS and CDR2 SASEGT. This CDR3 has 12 residues. Trimming shortened V by 3 bases and J by 3 bases, and 6 bases separated the two germline ends. The CDR3 sequence is CASSETYYEQYF. In DNA form, the CDR3 reads TGTGCCAGCAGTGAGACCTACTACGAGCAGTACTTC.

The gene calls are TRBV11-2 and TRBJ2-1, with TRBD2 matching over 9 bases. Germline-derived CDR1 and CDR2 are SGHAT and FQNNGV. CDR3 length: 15 amino acids. The ends lost 6 bases at V and 0 bases at J; junction bases unmatched: 3. The CDR3, as DNA: TGTGCCAGCAGACTTAGCGGGAGCTCCTACAATGAGCAGTTCTTC. This translates into CASRLSGSSYNEQFF.

The genes are TRBV28 and TRBJ1-6, with 11 bases lining up with TRBD1. Per the germline V gene, CDR1 is MDHEN and CDR2 is SYDVKM. CDR3 length equals 14 residues. The V segment lost 4 bases and the J segment 13 bases; nucleotides outside the gene matches: 6. The chain's CDR3 is CASSSGTGGIPLHF. CDR3 coding DNA: TGTGCCAGCAGTTCGGGGACAGGGGGTATTCCCCTCCACTTT.

This clone was counted a single time. The chain joins TRBV28 to TRBJ1-1; no clear D. The V end was cut by 10 bases, the J end by 0 bases, with 12 bases between. Germline loops: CDR1 MDHEN, CDR2 SYDVKM. The CDR3 extends over 13 amino acids. CDR3 region: CATVGRMNTEAFF. The CDR3 DNA sequence: TGTGCCACCGTCGGCAGGATGAACACTGAAGCTTTCTTT.

This chain uses TRBV10-2 with TRBJ1-1; D perhaps matches TRBD1 (5 bases). Trimming took off 11 bases at V and 11 bases at J, with 24 bases between the two ends. CDR3 length: 13 residues. Germline lookup yields CDR1 WSHSY and CDR2 SAAADI. The CDR3 region has the DNA TGCGCCGGATTGCGCCGGGACGGCAATGAGGCTTTCTTT. Its translation: CAGLRRDGNEAFF.

The chain joins TRBV7-9 to TRBJ1-1; D remains ambiguous. CDR3 length: 13 residues. Trimming pared 5 bases from V and 10 bases from J, leaving 17 bases between. Germline V gives CDR1 SEHNR, CDR2 FQNEAQ (reference sequence). This CDR3 is CASSRPTRGGAFF. For the CDR3, the DNA is TGTGCCAGCAGCCGTCCCACGCGCGGTGGAGCTTTCTTT. Full variable domain (outside the CDR3, taken from reference TRBV7-9 and TRBJ1-1): DTGVSQNPRHKITKRGQNVTFRCDPISEHNRLYWYRQTLGQGPEFLTYFQNEAQLEKSRLLSDRFSAERPKGSFSTLEIQRTEQGDSAMYLCASSRPTRGGAFFGQGTRLTVV.

The chain recombines TRBV12-3 or TRBV12-4 with TRBJ2-1; D gene uncertain. Trimming left V 6 bases short and J 4 bases short, with 10 bases between. The CDR3 runs to 13 residues. The CDR3 reads CASSLRMYNEQFF. CDR3 nucleotides: TGTGCCAGCAGCCTTCGGATGTACAATGAGCAGTTCTTC.

The V gene is TRBV10-3, the J gene TRBJ2-7; 8 bases align to TRBD2. This CDR3 region has 14 residues. Germline V lookup: CDR1 ENHRY, CDR2 SYGVKD. Unmatched junction bases numbered 2, after V lost 2 bases and J lost 2 bases. CDR3 in DNA: TGTGCCATCAGTGAGCGGGAGGGTCCCTACGAGCAGTACTTC. It translates to CAISEREGPYEQYF.

The chain joins TRBV11-2 to TRBJ2-1; perhaps TRBD2 as D (5 bases). The CDR3 runs 16 residues. CDR1 and CDR2 (germline): SGHAT, FQNNGV. DNA for the CDR3: TGTGCGGTAGTCTCGAGACTACTGAGCTCCTACAATGAGCAGTTCTTC. As protein: CAVVSRLLSSYNEQFF.

The table lists this clone with a few counts. V and J are TRBV11-2 and TRBJ2-3; unclear D gene. CDR1 SGHAT and CDR2 FQNNGV come from the germline V gene. With 1 base removed from V and 0 bases from J, the gap between germline ends came to 14 bases. This CDR3 region has 17 residues. DNA for the CDR3: TGTGCCAGCAGCTTAGTTCGTCGGAGTTATAGCACAGATACGCAGTATTTT. Amino acid sequence: CASSLVRRSYSTDTQYF.

The chain carries TRBV6-5 and TRBJ1-4; 7 bases map to TRBD1. The germline gives CDR1 MNHEY, CDR2 SVGAGI. Germline trimming cut 6 bases from V and 4 bases from J; bases unmatched to any gene: 8. The CDR3 runs 15 residues. CDR3 sequence: CASRPKGAGNEKLFF. DNA of the CDR3: TGTGCCAGCAGACCTAAGGGGGCGGGTAATGAAAAACTGTTTTTT.

J is TRBJ2-2 and V is TRBV18, with 9 bases that match TRBD1. The CDR3 is 18 amino acids. Unmatched junction bases numbered 6, after V lost 1 base and J lost 0 bases. CDR1 and CDR2 (germline): KGHSH, LQKENI. CDR3 sequence: CASSPRTGAPTNTGELFF. CDR3 in DNA: TGTGCCAGCTCACCACGGACAGGGGCCCCTACGAACACCGGGGAGCTGTTTTTT.

The chain links TRBV30 to TRBJ2-1; TRBD2 is a possible D gene (5 bases). CDR3 size: 12 residues. The V end lost 0 bases, the J end lost 9 bases, and 9 bases lay between the germline ends. Germline CDR1 is GTSNPN and CDR2 is SVGIG (reference sequence). The chain's CDR3 is CAWSVRASEQFF. The CDR3, as DNA: TGTGCCTGGAGTGTGAGGGCTAGTGAGCAGTTCTTC.

The gene calls are TRBV13 and TRBJ2-7; TRBD2 aligns across 11 bases. The J segment lost 2 bases and the V segment lost 5 bases, leaving 14 bases of the junction unmatched. CDR1 and CDR2 (germline): PRHDT, FYEKMQ (reference sequence). CDR3 length equals 18 residues. Here the CDR3 DNA reads TGTGCCAGCAGCGGGGATGGGACTAGCGGAGGATCCCCCTACGAGCAGTACTTC. Translated: CASSGDGTSGGSPYEQYF. The whole variable domain, remainder taken from reference TRBV13 and TRBJ2-7, is AAGVIQSPRHLIKEKRETATLKCYPIPRHDTVYWYQQGPGQDPQFLISFYEKMQSDKGSIPDRFSAQQFSDYHSELNMSSLELGDSALYFCASSGDGTSGGSPYEQYFGPGTRLTVT.

This clone was seen once. The chain uses TRBV11-3 and TRBJ2-5; D unresolved. The CDR3 loop spans 13 amino acids. Germline V gives CDR1 SGHNT, CDR2 YENEEA. The ends were cut back, 2 bases at V and 4 bases at J, with 8 bases in the middle. CDR3 in DNA: TGTGCCAGCAGCTTACAAGGCCTAGAGACCCAGTACTTC. Its protein is CASSLQGLETQYF.

This chain uses TRBV18 with TRBJ2-3; TRBD2 matches at 12 bases. The junction had 5 bases not matched to a gene; V was cut back by 1 base and J by 3 bases. CDR3 length: 17 residues. Germline-derived CDR1 and CDR2 are KGHSH and LQKENI. For the CDR3, the DNA is TGTGCCAGCTCACCACGGTCACTAGCGGGAGGAACAGATACGCAGTATTTT. Translated, it gives CASSPRSLAGGTDTQYF.

This clone came up once. The chain is built from TRBV5-1 and TRBJ2-7; 7 bases map to TRBD2. From germline, CDR1 is SGHRS and CDR2 YFSETQ. This CDR3 is 16 amino acids long. V lost 3 bases and J lost 4; bases outside the gene matches: 13. The CDR3, as DNA: TGCGCCAGCAGCTGGACCTTATCGGGAGGAGCGTACGAGCAGTACTTC. It specifies CASSWTLSGGAYEQYF.

This chain links TRBV10-3 with TRBJ2-7; 10 nucleotides line up with TRBD1. The germline gives CDR1 ENHRY, CDR2 SYGVKD. With V trimmed by 4 bases and J by 5 bases, 2 bases remained unmatched. This CDR3 has 13 amino acids. The CDR3 DNA reads as TGTGCCATCAGTGGGGACAGGGGCGACGAGCAGTACTTC. This sequence encodes CAISGDRGDEQYF.

The chain couples TRBV7-9 to TRBJ2-3, with D tentatively TRBD1 (6 bases). The CDR3 contains 14 residues. Trimming pared 1 base from V and 4 bases from J, leaving 9 bases between. Germline V CDR1 and CDR2: SEHNR, FQNEAQ (reference sequence). CDR3: CASSLDGTSDTQYF. The CDR3 DNA follows: TGTGCCAGCAGCTTAGACGGGACATCAGATACGCAGTATTTT.